Below, 16 T cell receptor beta chains from the same sample are listed, as sequenced in a study of T cells in Graves' hyperthyroidism and ophthalmopathy. The investigators amplified TCR beta CDR3 regions from RNA transcripts. RT-PCR in the first round (using the HTBI primer set) targeted the TCR CDR3. Via MiXCR, TCRdb re-called the multiplex PCR reads, giving one row per CDR3 protein. Here the sample spans hundreds of thousands of distinct CDR3 sequences, about a sixth being singletons. The sequencing sample was made of blood. The receptors were sampled from a woman aged 18 to 35 with Graves' ophthalmopathy.

This clonotype occurred many times. J is TRBJ2-1 and V is TRBV29-1, with TRBD1 matching 12 bases. Losses at the gene ends were 6 bases for V and 0 bases for J; bases not matched to a gene: 18. The CDR3 has 20 residues. Germline V gene sequence: CDR1 SQVTM, CDR2 ANQGSEA. The CDR3 region has the DNA TGCAGCGTGAGAGCCGGGACAGGGGGCCCTAGCGGGACCTCCTACAATGAGCAGTTCTTC. It yields the protein CSVRAGTGGPSGTSYNEQFF.

This clonotype was detected many times. This sequence joins TRBV28 and TRBJ2-3; perhaps TRBD2 as D (5 bases). This CDR3 comprises 11 residues. Germline V lookup: CDR1 MDHEN, CDR2 SYDVKM. CDR3 nucleotides: TGTGGGACCCGGGAAGGCGATACGCAGTATTTT. Its protein product is CGTREGDTQYF.

Many counts were recorded for this clonotype. V usage is TRBV20-1 and J usage is TRBJ2-7; 8 nucleotides align to TRBD1. The CDR3 totals 14 residues. J gave up 5 bases and V 0 bases, and 6 bases lay outside the gene matches. The V gene's germline CDR1 is DFQATT and CDR2 SNEGSKA (reference sequence). The CDR3 DNA is TGCAGTGCTAGAGACGTGACAGGGGACCACGAGCAGTACTTC. Translated, it gives CSARDVTGDHEQYF.

Comment on this clonotype: A single base separates this from a much larger clone, so it may be a read error. The chain carries TRBV7-6 and TRBJ1-5; D uncertain. The germline V gene encodes CDR1 SGHVS and CDR2 FNYEAQ. The CDR3 length is 17 residues. The CDR3 spells CASSRVSRGPSNQPQHF. The CDR3 region has the DNA TGCGCCAGCAGCCGAGTGTCGAGAGGGCCTAGCAATCAGCCCCAGCATTTT.

This clonotype was recorded at least ten times. This chain links TRBV28 with TRBJ1-2; D possibly corresponds to TRBD1 (5 bases). V was shortened by 5 bases and J by 4 bases, with 17 bases between the two germline ends. Germline V gene lookup returns CDR1 MDHEN and CDR2 SYDVKM. The CDR3 sequence is 15 residues long. CDR3 in amino acids: CASSTHFGTVYGYTF. The DNA of the CDR3 is TGTGCCAGCAGTACACACTTCGGGACGGTCTATGGCTACACCTTC.

Ten or more counts support this clonotype. The rearrangement links TRBV5-1 to TRBJ1-2, with D maybe TRBD1 (5 bases). This CDR3 spans 13 amino acids. Germline loops: CDR1 SGHRS, CDR2 YFSETQ. V lost 0 bases, J lost 8 bases, and 11 bases lay in between. CDR3 sequence: CASSLEAGRGYTF. The CDR3 DNA reads TGCGCCAGCAGCTTGGAAGCAGGGCGCGGCTACACCTTC.

This clonotype has at least ten counts. The chain is built from TRBV30 and TRBJ1-2; tentative D call: TRBD1 (6 bases). CDR3 length: 15 residues. V gave up 0 bases and J gave up 0 bases, with 11 bases separating them. Germline loops: CDR1 GTSNPN, CDR2 SVGIG (reference sequence). This chain's CDR3 is CAWSVTGRSNYGYTF. The CDR3 DNA is TGTGCCTGGAGTGTAACAGGGCGATCTAACTATGGCTACACCTTC.

This chain connects TRBV20-1 to TRBJ2-5, with TRBD2 matching over 12 bases. Germline V CDR1 and CDR2: DFQATT, SNEGSKA (reference sequence). Germline trimming cut 5 bases from V and 5 bases from J; bases unmatched to any gene: 0. The CDR3 covers 12 residues. This chain's CDR3 is CSAGLAGETQYF. The CDR3, as DNA: TGCAGTGCTGGACTAGCGGGGGAGACCCAGTACTTC.

A few counts support this clonotype. DNA for the CDR3: TGTGCCAGCAGCGTACATTCAGGACTAGCGGGCGCGAACACCGGGGAGCTGTTTTTT. Its protein product is CASSVHSGLAGANTGELFF. V usage is TRBV9 and J usage is TRBJ2-2; 11 nucleotides match TRBD2. The V gene end was trimmed by 1 base and the J gene end by 0 bases; junction bases not matched to a gene: 8. The CDR3 is 19 amino acids. Germline assignment: CDR1 SGDLS and CDR2 YYNGEE.

The chain uses TRBV27 and TRBJ1-5; D call uncertain. This CDR3 region has 18 residues. CDR1 MNHEY and CDR2 SMNVEV come from the germline V gene (reference sequence). V lost 5 bases and J 0 bases, leaving 20 bases between the germline ends. CDR3 amino acids: CASSEALREGNSNQPQHF. CDR3 DNA sequence: TGTGCCAGCAGTGAAGCGCTTCGGGAAGGCAATAGCAATCAGCCCCAGCATTTT.

This clonotype was counted many times. CDR3: CASSSDQGREAFF. CDR3 bases: TGCGCCAGCAGTTCCGACCAGGGTCGTGAAGCTTTCTTT. The V gene is TRBV5-1, the J gene TRBJ1-1; D might be TRBD1 (5 bases). The CDR3 contains 13 residues. The V end lost 5 bases, the J end lost 7 bases, and 15 bases lay between the germline ends. Germline V gene lookup returns CDR1 SGHRS and CDR2 YFSETQ.

This clonotype has only a few counts. The chain links TRBV19 to TRBJ2-3; D remains ambiguous. This CDR3 has 15 amino acids. V was trimmed by 6 bases and J by 6 bases, leaving 19 bases between them. The germline gives CDR1 LNHDA, CDR2 SQIVND (reference sequence). The DNA for the CDR3 is TGTGCCAGTAGCATTCAATCGGGCCTCTCTGATACGCAGTATTTT. Protein: CASSIQSGLSDTQYF.

Regarding this clonotype: A clone one base away is much larger, so this may be a read error. The chain has TRBV5-1 and TRBJ2-7; TRBD1 matches 9 bases. There are 18 residues in the CDR3. The germline V gene has CDR1 SGHRS and CDR2 YFSETQ. The CDR3 sequence: CASGLAAHTGTGLHEQYF. The CDR3 region has the DNA TGTGCCAGCGGCTTAGCCGCACATACCGGGACAGGGTTGCACGAGCAGTACTTC.

This clonotype was detected ten times or more. This chain uses TRBV3-1 with TRBJ1-5; 9 bases line up with TRBD1. V dropped 4 bases and J dropped 6; count of bases not matched to a gene: 7. CDR1 LGHDT and CDR2 YNNKEL come from the germline V gene (reference sequence). This CDR3 has 15 amino acids. The CDR3 reads CASSLSGTGRQPQHF. CDR3 bases: TGTGCCAGCAGCCTTTCCGGGACAGGGCGTCAGCCCCAGCATTTT.

The genes are TRBV7-9 and TRBJ2-7, with 8 bases fitting TRBD2. The CDR3 totals 14 residues. CDR1 is SEHNR and CDR2 is FQNEAQ in the germline V gene (reference sequence). Germline trimming cut 0 bases from V and 3 bases from J; bases unmatched to any gene: 1. CDR3 region: CASSLAGTSYEQYF. The CDR3 DNA reads as TGTGCCAGCAGCTTAGCCGGGACTAGCTACGAGCAGTACTTC.

This clonotype was counted only a few times. This rearrangement joins TRBV11-2 to TRBJ1-1, with a tentative D call TRBD1 (5 bases). V shed 5 bases and J shed 2 bases, with 12 bases lying between them. The germline gives CDR1 SGHAT, CDR2 FQNNGV. The CDR3 is 14 amino acids. CDR3 protein: CASSQTTVNTEAFF. The CDR3 DNA reads TGTGCCAGCAGCCAAACGACAGTTAACACTGAAGCTTTCTTT.